This T cell receptor beta chain was sequenced for a study of regulatory T cells in long-lasting Graves disease (dated by TCRdb to the early 2020s). About the investigation overall: Newly diagnosed Graves' disease patients had taken antithyroid drugs for less than 3 months. Peripheral blood TCR sequencing and RNA sequencing compared persistent Graves' disease patients with newly diagnosed Graves' disease patients. The study took place in China and was registered as a clinical trial. TCR sequencing covered around 13 persistent and roughly 20 newly diagnosed Graves' disease patients, some 35 samples in total. The paper as a whole reports these results and caveats: Compared with newly diagnosed patients, patients with persistent Graves' disease had lower TCR Shannon entropy and fewer highly expanded clones, which suggests clonal expansion. Patients with persistent disease shared more public clonotypes (approximately 2,500) than newly diagnosed patients did (around 1,000). Peripheral blood alone was examined, since thyroid tissue, which constituted the primary lesion, could not be accessed. Preferential use of TRBV28, TRBJ1-2 and TRBJ2-5 was observed in persistent disease, whereas TRBV20-1 and TRBJ2-1 were favored in newly diagnosed disease. The authors acknowledged the small sample size as a limitation that may reduce accuracy. Sequencing and analysis were limited to the TCR beta chain.

The time point label, read with the paper, signifies: newly diagnosed GD, antithyroid drugs for less than 3 months. For both TCR sequencing and RNA sequencing, RNA was extracted from PBMCs in TRIzol. The diagnosis of Graves' disease was made according to American Thyroid Association guidelines. Patients for the study were recruited at an endocrinology department in Xi'an, China. Each patient gave about 10 milliliters of peripheral blood, collected in an EDTA anticoagulant tube. Ficoll Paque Plus density gradient separation was used to isolate PBMCs, and no further T cell sorting was done. RNA quality was checked with an Agilent 2100 Bioanalyzer and agarose gel, and concentration with a NanoDrop 2000. As for this clonotype: Its antigen target is currently unknown. Base quality data are lacking; no much larger clone is found one base away.

Measured from the cysteine to the phenylalanine, the CDR3 is 14 residues long. Only the CDR3 DNA is retained, 42 bases long and in frame from the first base. The germline V gene (reference sequence) sets CDR1 to LNHDA and CDR2 to SQIVND. Trimming takes 11 bases off V and 8 bases off J; junction bases not matched to a gene: 6. Libraries were prepared through multiplex PCR. The instrument given in TCRdb is Illumina HiSeq 4000. CDR3 regions were amplified by Arm-PCR with iRepertoire HTBI primers to construct TCR beta libraries. Before sequencing, the PCR products underwent gel purification. As for the original processing: Gene usage analysis of CDR3 amino acid clonotypes relied on the roughly 60 TRBV and more than twelve TRBJ segments identified across samples. COPE and FqMerger were used to merge the filtered high-quality paired reads into contigs. BLAST was used to align contigs to the IMGT TRBV, TRBD and TRBJ reference genes, and CDR3 was defined following IMGT. Any clonotype with a frequency above 0.1% was counted as a highly expanded clone. Repertoire diversity was measured by Shannon entropy, and V-J evenness by the Gini coefficient. Clonotypes shared by more than one individual were considered public. Clones were called with MiXCR by TCRdb after fastp trimmed the public reads at Q25, and only in-frame beta chains were retained. Every CDR3 protein is listed once, alongside the most common genes and DNA of its rows. V and J calls and clone size were set by TCRdb, not the authors. Here the sample has a few hundred thousand distinct CDR3 sequences; around 16% occur a single time. Approximately 20% of the sample is in the top ten clones.

Recombination linked TRBV19 to TRBJ2-1; the junction holds 16 bases that match TRBD2. Sample: peripheral blood mononuclear cells (PBMCs), taken at new diagnosis, from a patient treated with antithyroid drugs. This clonotype was obtained from a female donor with Graves disease. The CDR3 protein sequence reads: CAVGTSGRADEQFF. The nucleotide sequence reads TGTGCCGTCGGGACTAGCGGGAGGGCCGATGAGCAGTTCTTC.